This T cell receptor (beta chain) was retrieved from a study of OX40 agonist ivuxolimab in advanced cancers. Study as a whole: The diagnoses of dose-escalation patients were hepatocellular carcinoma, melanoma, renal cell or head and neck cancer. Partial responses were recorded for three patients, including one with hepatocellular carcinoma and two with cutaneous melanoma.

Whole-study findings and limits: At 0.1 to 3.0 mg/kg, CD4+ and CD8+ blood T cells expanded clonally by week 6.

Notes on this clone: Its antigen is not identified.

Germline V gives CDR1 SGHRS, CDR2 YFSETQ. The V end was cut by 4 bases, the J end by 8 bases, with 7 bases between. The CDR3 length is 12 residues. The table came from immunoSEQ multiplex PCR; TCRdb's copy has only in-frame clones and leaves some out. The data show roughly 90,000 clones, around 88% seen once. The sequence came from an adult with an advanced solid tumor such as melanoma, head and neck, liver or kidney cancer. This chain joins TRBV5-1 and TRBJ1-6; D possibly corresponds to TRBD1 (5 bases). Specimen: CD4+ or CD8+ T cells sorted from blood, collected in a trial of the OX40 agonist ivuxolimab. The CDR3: CASSLRDSPLHF. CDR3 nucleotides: TGCGCCAGCAGCCTCAGGGATTCACCCCTCCACTTT.